The clone carrying this T cell receptor (beta chain) was seen a single time. Its antigen is undetermined. The data stem from a study of OX40 agonist ivuxolimab in advanced cancers. Study context: Averaging 60 years in age, with a range of roughly 20 to 79, the cohort was about 83% male. General study findings and limits: What antigens the expanded peripheral T cells recognized was never established.

Autoimmune disease history or systemic immunosuppression led to patient exclusion. The CDR3 length is 15 residues. Trimming took 0 bases from V and 2 from J, leaving 8 bases between them. Germline CDR1 is GTSNPN and CDR2 is SVGIG (reference sequence). The method was immunoSEQ multiplex PCR; TCRdb's version includes in-frame clones alone and lacks a portion of them. The data show tens of thousands of clones, 75% to 85% seen once. The sample in question was CD4+ or CD8+ T cells sorted from blood, obtained in a trial of the OX40 agonist ivuxolimab. The rearrangement links TRBV30 to TRBJ2-6; tentative D call: TRBD1 (5 bases). This clonotype was sampled from an adult with an advanced solid tumor such as melanoma, head and neck, liver or kidney cancer. The CDR3 sequence is CAWSVQGTGANVLTF. The CDR3 DNA is TGTGCCTGGAGTGTTCAGGGAACTGGGGCCAACGTCCTGACTTTC.